Presented here are 22 T cell receptor beta chains from one specimen sequenced in a study of blood T cell repertoires in COVID-19. Profiling relied on immunoSEQ multiplex PCR, and the TCRdb table lists in-frame clones only, not all of them. The sample gives approximately 150,000 clones, almost 90% of which show up once; about 1.5% is in the top ten. The sample taken for sequencing was peripheral blood. Receptors were obtained from a woman in her fifties or sixties with acute or convalescent COVID-19.

The chain is built from TRBV6-5 and TRBJ1-4; tentatively, D is TRBD1 (6 bases). V lost 2 bases, J lost 8 bases, and 15 bases lay in between. From germline, CDR1 is MNHEY and CDR2 SVGAGI. The CDR3 is made up of 15 amino acids. CDR3 sequence: CASSYAGAGAEKLFF. As DNA, the CDR3 is TGTGCCAGCAGTTACGCGGGGGCTGGAGCGGAAAAACTGTTTTTT.

This clone occurred once. The rearrangement links TRBV6-1 to TRBJ1-5, with 10 bases fitting TRBD1. J lost 9 bases, V lost 3 bases, and 17 bases had no gene match. Germline V gives CDR1 MNHNS, CDR2 SASEGT. This CDR3 region has 18 residues. CDR3 loop: CASSDLPGQGTGPRPQHF. The CDR3 DNA is TGTGCCAGCAGTGATCTACCGGGACAGGGGACCGGCCCCCGGCCCCAGCATTTT.

The chain is built from TRBV5-1 and TRBJ2-3; TRBD2 agrees at 9 bases. After removal of 2 bases from V and 5 bases from J, the junction contained 6 bases not matched to a gene. The CDR3 is 15 residues long. Germline CDR1 SGHRS, CDR2 YFSETQ. CDR3 DNA sequence: TGCGCCAGCAGCTTACAAGCGGGGGGCGTAGATACGCAGTATTTT. Translation gives CASSLQAGGVDTQYF.

The CDR3 nucleotides read TGTGCCAGTAGCGAAGGGGGACAGCTTAATTCACCCCTCCACTTT. It is translated as CASSEGGQLNSPLHF. The rearrangement joins TRBV19 to TRBJ1-6; the match to TRBD1 covers 7 bases. The germline V gene has CDR1 LNHDA and CDR2 SQIVND (reference sequence). The CDR3 spans 15 residues. With V trimmed by 6 bases and J by 6 bases, 8 bases remained unmatched.

The chain links TRBV4-3 to TRBJ2-5; TRBD2 aligns across 8 bases. There are 17 residues in the CDR3. Germline lookup yields CDR1 LGHNA and CDR2 YSLEER. The V segment lost 0 bases and the J segment 2 bases; nucleotides outside the gene matches: 8. This CDR3 is CASSQDRAGDSQETQYF. The CDR3 coding sequence is TGCGCCAGCAGCCAAGATAGAGCGGGGGATAGTCAAGAGACCCAGTACTTC.

V is TRBV30 and J is TRBJ2-5; D ambiguous. Germline V gene sequence: CDR1 GTSNPN, CDR2 SVGIG (reference sequence). Trimming pared 3 bases from V and 5 bases from J, leaving 16 bases between. The CDR3 loop spans 14 amino acids. The CDR3 spells CAWSLGSLAETQYF. The CDR3 region has the DNA TGTGCCTGGAGCCTCGGGTCCCTTGCGGAGACCCAGTACTTC.

This clone showed up just once. The rearrangement joins TRBV28 to TRBJ2-7; possibly TRBD1 for D (5 bases). The CDR3 is made up of 12 amino acids. Germline V gene data show CDR1 as MDHEN and CDR2 as SYDVKM. In DNA, the CDR3 is TGTGCGAGTCGGGCAGGGACCTACGAGCAGTACTTC. Protein product: CASRAGTYEQYF.

This clone was seen only a few times. The V and J genes are TRBV2 and TRBJ2-2, with TRBD2 matching 10 bases. V gave up 8 bases and J gave up 5 bases; unmatched junction bases: 11. Germline lookup yields CDR1 SNHLY and CDR2 FYNNEI. This CDR3 contains 16 residues. This chain's CDR3 is CASGLRKAGGTGELFF. The CDR3 region has the DNA TGTGCCAGCGGCCTCCGGAAAGCGGGGGGGACCGGGGAGCTGTTTTTT.

V is TRBV5-1 and J is TRBJ2-1, with D maybe TRBD2 (6 bases). V shed 3 bases and J shed 9 bases, with 19 bases lying between them. Germline V lookup: CDR1 SGHRS, CDR2 YFSETQ. The CDR3 has 15 amino acids. In nucleotides, the CDR3 is TGCGCCAGCAGCTCGTCGGACGCCGGGGGAGGTGAGCAGTTCTTC. Protein sequence: CASSSSDAGGGEQFF.

This chain joins TRBV20-1 and TRBJ2-3, with D perhaps matching TRBD2 (5 bases). CDR1 and CDR2 from the germline V gene are DFQATT and SNEGSKA (reference sequence). V lost 3 bases to trimming and J lost 4 bases, with 14 bases between them. The CDR3 spans 14 residues. This CDR3 is CSASSGLAADTQYF. The CDR3 DNA follows: TGCAGTGCTAGTTCTGGGCTAGCCGCAGATACGCAGTATTTT.

The gene calls are TRBV28 and TRBJ1-2; 10 positions match TRBD1. CDR1 is MDHEN, CDR2 SYDVKM, per germline. J lost 2 bases, V lost 8 bases, and 8 bases had no gene match. The length of the CDR3 is 15 residues. The CDR3 nucleotides are TGTGCCAGCTACCGGGACAGGGGAAAAAACTATGGCTACACCTTC. It encodes CASYRDRGKNYGYTF.

This clone was observed once. V and J are TRBV15 and TRBJ1-5, with D maybe TRBD1 (5 bases). The CDR3 is 16 amino acids. The germline V and J ends were trimmed by 0 bases and 7 bases, with 16 bases remaining between them. Looked up from germline, CDR1 is LNHNV and CDR2 is YYDKDF (reference sequence). CDR3 bases: TGTGCCACCAGCAGAGATCGAAGCGACAGTCGGCAGCCCCAGCATTTT. Translated, it gives CATSRDRSDSRQPQHF.

The rearrangement uses TRBV7-2 and TRBJ1-6; D might be TRBD1 (5 bases). The CDR3 is 14 amino acids. In germline, CDR1 is SGHTA, CDR2 FQGNSA. Deletions cut 5 bases from V and 9 bases from J, with 14 bases between. The CDR3 bases are TGTGCCAGCAGCCAACGGGACTCTACTTCACCCCTCCACTTT. Translating it yields CASSQRDSTSPLHF.

The chain uses TRBV6-1 and TRBJ2-2, with 15 bases aligning to TRBD2. The V gene's germline CDR1 is MNHNS and CDR2 SASEGT. V shed 5 bases and J 12 bases; nucleotides not matched to a gene: 7. This CDR3 comprises 15 residues. The CDR3 DNA sequence: TGTGCCAGCAGTATAGGGACTAGCGGGGGGCTAAAGCTGTTTTTT. Its translation: CASSIGTSGGLKLFF.

The J gene is TRBJ1-1, the V gene TRBV6-5, with D perhaps matching TRBD1 (5 bases). This CDR3 is built from 12 residues. The germline V gene encodes CDR1 MNHEY and CDR2 SVGAGI. The V end lost 8 bases, the J end lost 0 bases, and 7 bases lay between the germline ends. CDR3 coding DNA: TGTGCCAGCTCGACAGTGAACACTGAAGCTTTCTTT. It codes for CASSTVNTEAFF.

This chain uses TRBV7-8 with TRBJ1-5, with D hard to call. The CDR3 has 13 amino acids. Trimming took off 4 bases at V and 5 bases at J, with 9 bases between the two ends. Germline V gene lookup returns CDR1 SGHVS and CDR2 FQNEAQ. Written as DNA, the CDR3 is TGTGCCAGCAGCTCGAGGTCAGATCAGCCCCAGCATTTT. The encoded protein is CASSSRSDQPQHF.

This chain connects TRBV5-1 to TRBJ2-5; perhaps TRBD1 as D (5 bases). CDR1 is SGHRS, CDR2 YFSETQ, per germline. The CDR3 consists of 15 residues. V shed 0 bases and J shed 1 base, with 10 bases lying between them. DNA for the CDR3: TGCGCCAGCAGCTTGGTTGGGGCACTCCAAGAGACCCAGTACTTC. It codes for CASSLVGALQETQYF.

The rearrangement uses TRBV7-9 and TRBJ2-7; possibly TRBD1 for D (6 bases). Trimming cost V 5 bases and J 0 bases, with 11 bases left between them. CDR3 size: 14 residues. CDR1 and CDR2 (germline): SEHNR, FQNEAQ (reference sequence). CDR3 in DNA: TGTGCCAGCAGCCGGGACAAGAGCTCCTACGAGCAGTACTTC. Translating gives CASSRDKSSYEQYF.

The rearrangement uses TRBV2 and TRBJ1-2; 10 nucleotides match TRBD1. This CDR3 has 14 residues. The trim removed 6 bases at V and 2 bases at J, leaving 3 bases unmatched. Germline assignment: CDR1 SNHLY and CDR2 FYNNEI. The CDR3 DNA is TGTGCCAGCAGGTTGGGACAGGGGAACTATGGCTACACCTTC. Amino acids: CASRLGQGNYGYTF.

The rearrangement links TRBV28 to TRBJ1-2, with D perhaps TRBD1 (5 bases). This CDR3 has 15 amino acids. Germline CDR1 reads MDHEN; CDR2 reads SYDVKM. V was shortened by 6 bases and J by 1 base, with 15 bases between the two germline ends. CDR3 nucleotides: TGTGCCAGCAGCTTCCCCGGGGGGGGTAACTATGGCTACACCTTC. Translating it yields CASSFPGGGNYGYTF.

This sequence joins TRBV30 and TRBJ1-2; unclear D gene. The germline V and J ends were trimmed by 2 bases and 0 bases, with 7 bases remaining between them. Germline lookup yields CDR1 GTSNPN and CDR2 SVGIG (reference sequence). The CDR3 has 13 residues. The CDR3 DNA follows: TGTGCCTGGAGTCCCTCTACTAACTATGGCTACACCTTC. This gives the protein CAWSPSTNYGYTF.

This clone came up once. The chain employs TRBV4-2 and TRBJ2-7; 7 bases align to TRBD1. The CDR3 is 15 amino acids. The V gene end was trimmed by 1 base and the J gene end by 1 base; junction bases not matched to a gene: 4. Germline values: CDR1 LGHNA, CDR2 YNFKEQ. The CDR3 spells CASSQGAGGSYEQYF. The CDR3 DNA follows: TGTGCCAGCAGCCAAGGGGCAGGGGGATCCTACGAGCAGTACTTC.